Listed here is a single T cell receptor (beta chain). Its antigen remains unidentified. Base qualities are not at hand, and no much larger clone is one base apart. The sample is drawn from a study of T cell responses to AZD1222 COVID-19 vaccine (TCRdb year 2021). For the wider study: AZD1222 recipients whose second dose came at about 4 weeks and those whose second dose came at about 12 weeks were combined into one group, since spike-specific TCR depth and breadth did not differ between the two schedules. A total of around 240 trial participants underwent TCR sequencing, of whom about 210 received two doses of AZD1222 and 26 received two doses of the MenACWY control vaccine. Trial participants were enrolled by age into 18-55, 56-69 and 70-plus year subgroups, with approximately 150, 30 and 60 TCR-sequenced participants respectively.

The CDR3 regions of human TCRbeta chains were analyzed by immunosequencing. As for how the authors treated the data: TCRs in the repertoires were compared against a reference library of SARS-CoV-2-specific TCRs that had been generated with the MIRA antigen-specificity platform. Breadth meant the fraction of unique TCRs that were SARS-CoV-2-associated, whereas depth meant the fraction of total T cells that were SARS-CoV-2-associated. Each spike-specific TCR was assigned to its reactive spike region and to a CD4 or CD8 class using the MIRA data. Log10-transformed breadth and depth values were compared by one-way ANOVA with Sidak's multiple comparisons tests. TCRdb holds this immuneACCESS table with in-frame rearrangements only. Some clones are missing; in checked studies, unresolved V genes explain under half, and the rest has no known cause. Clone size and the V and J calls come from that table; the DNA yielded D and trimming. This sample has tens of thousands of clones in its table, and 87% of those were observed once. The ten most abundant clones make up less than 25% of the sample.

The time point tag for this specimen amounts to: baseline before first vaccination. Samples from vaccinated people were obtained from the UK trials COV001 and COV002, which included a single-blind randomized controlled phase 2/3 trial of AZD1222 (ChAdOx1 nCoV-19) in healthy adults. Trial participant PBMC samples were collected at day 0 and day 28 after the second dose for TCRbeta chain sequencing. Study-level results and caveats: The 56-69-year group was small, and its depth increase did not reach significance, likely because of low power. After two AZD1222 doses, spike-specific TCR breadth and depth were significantly higher than at day 0 and than in MenACWY recipients. Reportedly, almost half of the unique spike-specific TCRs recognized epitopes lying outside the regions that are mutated in the B.1.351 and B.1.1.7 variants. Participants were mostly white British, with more females than males. The authors suggested clonal diversity may have been underestimated. Conclusions about previously exposed vaccinees are limited because only a handful of AZD1222 recipients were SARS-CoV-2 seropositive at baseline. Because no samples from the day 14 peak response were available, repertoires could be characterized only after the peak T cell response. The vaccine-associated CD4 TCRs covered the entire spike protein, and the dominant responses fell in regions 160-218 and 743-854.

The CDR3 contains 14 residues, cysteine and phenylalanine counted. The DNA shown is the 42-base CDR3, in frame from base 1. The V end loses 1 base and the J end loses 5 bases, and a stretch of 11 bases separates them. CDR1 and CDR2 were assigned from the germline V gene as MGHRA and YSYEKL. Here the chain combines TRBV4-1 and TRBJ1-2; the D gene is perhaps TRBD1, on 5 matching bases. The sequencing used peripheral blood, collected on day 0 of AZD1222 vaccination. This receptor was taken from an adult in good health. The CDR3 corresponds to CASSQVGGNYGYTF. The DNA sequence is as follows: TGCGCCAGCAGCCAAGTTGGGGGGAATTATGGCTACACCTTC.